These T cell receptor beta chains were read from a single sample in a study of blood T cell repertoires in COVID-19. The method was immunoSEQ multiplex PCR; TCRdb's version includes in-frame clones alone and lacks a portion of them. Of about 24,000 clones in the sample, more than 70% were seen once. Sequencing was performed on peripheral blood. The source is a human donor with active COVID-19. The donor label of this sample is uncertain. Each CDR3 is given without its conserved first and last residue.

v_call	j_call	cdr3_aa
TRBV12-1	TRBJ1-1	ASSTGTQGDTEAF
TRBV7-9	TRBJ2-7	ASSRRDNLYEQY
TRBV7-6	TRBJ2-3	ASSEDVAIDTQY
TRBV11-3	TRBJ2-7	ASSFTWTSGSYEQY
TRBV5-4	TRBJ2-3	ASSIVGRVADTQY
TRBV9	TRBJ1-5	ASSGGTAYQPQH
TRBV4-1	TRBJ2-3	ASSLTPGQGITDTQY
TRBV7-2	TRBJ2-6	ASSLELAGGLSGANVLT
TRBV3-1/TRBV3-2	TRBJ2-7	ASSQASGPYEQY
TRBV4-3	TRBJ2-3	ASSQDFWGRHTASTDTQY
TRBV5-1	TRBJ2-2	ASTWGHTGELF
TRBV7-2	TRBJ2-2	ASRPMATGELF
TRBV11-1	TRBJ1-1	ASSLPQTGGFGEAF
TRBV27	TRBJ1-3	ASSLSRAAGNTIY
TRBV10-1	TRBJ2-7	ASVLYDRSYEQY
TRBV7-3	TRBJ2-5	ASSLRGPGLATQETQY
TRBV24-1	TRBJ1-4	ATSDLPPRQVNEKLF